Shown below are 24 T cell receptor beta chains from a single sample sequenced in a study of cytomegalovirus exposure and HLA in healthy donors. This PCR relied on a set of 60 Vbeta primers and 13 Jbeta primers. TCRdb keeps only in-frame clones here, not all; method: immunoSEQ multiplex PCR. The sample carries fewer than 150,000 clones, approximately 85% recorded once. The specimen sequenced was PBMCs. These receptors were obtained from a woman younger than 45 in good health and CMV-seropositive.

The J gene is TRBJ1-2, the V gene TRBV7-2, with D perhaps matching TRBD1 (6 bases). Between the trimmed V and J ends, which lost 10 bases and 8 bases, there was a span of 17 bases. The germline V gene encodes CDR1 SGHTA and CDR2 FQGNSA. This CDR3 has 12 residues. As DNA, the CDR3 is TGTGCCATCCCGGGGGGGCAATACGGCTACACCTTC. It specifies CAIPGGQYGYTF. The full variable domain, rest sourced from reference TRBV7-2 and TRBJ1-2, is GAGVSQSPSNKVTEKGKDVELRCDPISGHTALYWYRQSLGQGLEFLIYFQGNSAPDKSGLPSDRFSAERTGGSVSTLTIQRTQQEDSAVYLCAIPGGQYGYTFGSGTRLTVV.

The chain uses TRBV7-8 and TRBJ2-7, with TRBD2 matching 7 bases. J was trimmed by 11 bases and V by 5 bases; bases with no gene match: 15. Germline lookup yields CDR1 SGHVS and CDR2 FQNEAQ. The CDR3 is made up of 14 amino acids. The CDR3 loop is CASSLGEGRWGEYF. The CDR3 DNA follows: TGTGCCAGCAGCCTCGGGGAGGGGCGCTGGGGGGAGTACTTC.

This sequence joins TRBV27 and TRBJ2-1; TRBD1 matches at 7 bases. The germline V gene encodes CDR1 MNHEY and CDR2 SMNVEV (reference sequence). Trimming at V came to 3 bases and at J to 6 bases, leaving 8 bases not matched to a gene. The CDR3 is 15 amino acids. CDR3 bases: TGTGCCAGCAGTTTTCCGGGACAGCCCGGCAATGAGCAGTTCTTC. Translating it yields CASSFPGQPGNEQFF.

V usage is TRBV11-2 and J usage is TRBJ2-1, with D perhaps matching TRBD2 (6 bases). CDR1 and CDR2 from the germline V gene are SGHAT and FQNNGV. This CDR3 has 15 amino acids. V lost 5 bases to trimming and J lost 0 bases, with 11 bases between them. CDR3 loop: CASSTGLPSYNEQFF. The CDR3 coding sequence is TGTGCCAGCAGCACGGGACTGCCCTCCTACAATGAGCAGTTCTTC.

This chain joins TRBV9 and TRBJ2-1; no definite D call. The CDR3 contains 15 residues. V dropped 0 bases and J dropped 2 bases, with 9 bases sitting between them. The germline CDR1 and CDR2 sequences are SGDLS and YYNGEE. This chain's CDR3 is CASSVGQLPYNEQFF. The CDR3 DNA reads as TGTGCCAGCAGCGTAGGTCAGTTACCCTACAATGAGCAGTTCTTC.

The chain combines TRBV28 with TRBJ1-1; 8 nucleotides line up with TRBD1. The CDR3 sequence is 14 residues long. Per germline, CDR1 MDHEN and CDR2 SYDVKM. V lost 6 bases, J lost 1 base, and 4 bases stayed unmatched. The CDR3 DNA follows: TGTGCCAGCAGAACTACAGGGGGGAACACTGAAGCTTTCTTT. It translates to CASRTTGGNTEAFF.

V usage is TRBV10-3 and J usage is TRBJ2-3; no clear D. This CDR3 spans 14 amino acids. V lost 6 bases to trimming and J lost 1 base, with 11 bases between them. From germline, CDR1 is ENHRY and CDR2 SYGVKD. The CDR3: CAISFDGGTDTQYF. In DNA form, the CDR3 reads TGTGCCATCAGCTTCGATGGAGGCACAGATACGCAGTATTTT.

This chain links TRBV2 with TRBJ1-5; D call uncertain. CDR1 SNHLY and CDR2 FYNNEI come from the germline V gene. The length of the CDR3 is 11 residues. Trimming removed 6 bases from V and 9 bases from J, with 9 bases in between. The CDR3 protein is CASSEPGPQHF. Written as DNA, the CDR3 is TGTGCCAGCAGCGAACCGGGGCCCCAGCATTTT.

The chain couples TRBV28 to TRBJ1-2; D gene ambiguous. The germline V and J ends were trimmed by 2 bases and 8 bases, with 9 bases remaining between them. CDR3 length: 12 amino acids. Germline CDR1 reads MDHEN; CDR2 reads SYDVKM. The chain's CDR3 is CASSLTSRGYTF. The CDR3 DNA reads TGTGCCAGCAGTTTAACTTCAAGAGGCTACACCTTC.

This chain's CDR3 is CASSSGTSVYNEQFF. The DNA of the CDR3 is TGTGCCAGCAGCTCCGGGACTAGCGTCTACAATGAGCAGTTCTTC. J is TRBJ2-1 and V is TRBV7-2; 10 nucleotides align to TRBD2. V dropped 4 bases and J dropped 3; count of bases not matched to a gene: 3. The germline V gene has CDR1 SGHTA and CDR2 FQGNSA. This CDR3 comprises 15 residues.

The gene calls are TRBV5-1 and TRBJ1-1; D gene unclear. CDR1 is SGHRS and CDR2 is YFSETQ in the germline V gene. This CDR3 has 14 amino acids. Deletions cut 0 bases from V and 0 bases from J, with 6 bases between. CDR3 in DNA: TGCGCCAGCAGCTTGGGGAGGGTGAACACTGAAGCTTTCTTT. This translates into CASSLGRVNTEAFF.

This rearrangement joins TRBV30 to TRBJ1-2, with D possibly TRBD1 on 5 matching bases. Germline lookup yields CDR1 GTSNPN and CDR2 SVGIG (reference sequence). V lost 1 base to trimming and J lost 1 base, with 19 bases between them. The CDR3 has 17 residues. The CDR3 region is CAWSGPSRDGSNYGYTF. The CDR3 DNA is TGTGCCTGGAGTGGGCCCTCCAGGGACGGGAGTAACTATGGCTACACCTTC.

The chain combines TRBV2 with TRBJ2-2, with D possibly matching TRBD1 (5 bases). The CDR3 runs 13 residues. The germline gives CDR1 SNHLY, CDR2 FYNNEI. V gave up 6 bases and J gave up 6 bases, with 11 bases separating them. The chain's CDR3 is CASRRGVSGELFF. The CDR3 region has the DNA TGTGCCAGCAGAAGGGGTGTTTCCGGGGAGCTGTTTTTT.

The rearrangement joins TRBV19 to TRBJ1-2, with 9 nucleotides matching TRBD1. The V gene's germline CDR1 is LNHDA and CDR2 SQIVND (reference sequence). The J segment lost 3 bases and the V segment lost 5 bases, leaving 4 bases of the junction unmatched. The CDR3 extends over 14 amino acids. The CDR3 is CASSGRTGDYGYTF. CDR3 sequence (DNA): TGTGCCAGTAGTGGGCGGACAGGGGACTATGGCTACACCTTC.

This clone was picked up a small number of times. This chain joins TRBV11-2 and TRBJ2-5; 10 bases fit TRBD2. The CDR3 has 14 amino acids. Germline-derived CDR1 and CDR2 are SGHAT and FQNNGV. V gave up 3 bases and J gave up 5 bases; unmatched junction bases: 3. CDR3 residues: CASSFSGGAETQYF. DNA of the CDR3: TGTGCCAGCAGCTTCAGCGGGGGGGCTGAGACCCAGTACTTC.

V usage is TRBV10-3 and J usage is TRBJ1-4; maybe TRBD1 (5 bases). Germline V gene lookup returns CDR1 ENHRY and CDR2 SYGVKD. V was clipped by 2 bases and J by 5 bases, with 6 bases between them. The CDR3 has 13 amino acids. In DNA, the CDR3 is TGTGCCATCAGTGAGGCAGGGAATGAAAAACTGTTTTTT. Translating gives CAISEAGNEKLFF.

V and J are TRBV6-6 and TRBJ2-1, with D perhaps TRBD1 (6 bases). Per germline, CDR1 MNHNY and CDR2 SVGAGI (reference sequence). The CDR3 totals 14 residues. Trimming shortened V by 4 bases and J by 3 bases, and 10 bases separated the two germline ends. The CDR3 DNA sequence: TGTGCCAGCAGTTGGACAGCTCTCTACAATGAGCAGTTCTTC. This encodes CASSWTALYNEQFF.

This chain connects TRBV15 to TRBJ1-5; D is uncertain. The CDR3 runs to 14 residues. V dropped 3 bases and J dropped 1 base, with 7 bases sitting between them. Germline V gene data show CDR1 as LNHNV and CDR2 as YYDKDF (reference sequence). The CDR3 coding sequence is TGTGCCACCAGCAGGGGCGGGAGCAATCAGCCCCAGCATTTT. It specifies CATSRGGSNQPQHF.

This clone appeared a few times. This chain joins TRBV5-3 and TRBJ2-7; the D gene is possibly TRBD1 (6 bases). TRBV5-3 is an open reading frame, and its role is uncertain. V lost 0 bases to trimming and J lost 5 bases, with 15 bases between them. The CDR3 length is 15 residues. CDR3: CARSLVHREGDEQYF. CDR3 in DNA: TGTGCCAGAAGCTTGGTGCACAGGGAAGGGGACGAGCAGTACTTC.

This rearrangement joins TRBV14 to TRBJ2-1; TRBD1 matches 7 bases. Trimming at V came to 4 bases and at J to 0 bases, leaving 3 bases not matched to a gene. CDR1 and CDR2 from the germline V gene are SGHDN and FVKESK. The CDR3 sequence is 15 residues long. CDR3 DNA sequence: TGTGCCAGCAGCCGGAGACAGGGCTCCTACAATGAGCAGTTCTTC. Its translation is CASSRRQGSYNEQFF.

This clone came up once. The chain employs TRBV20-1 and TRBJ2-1; no clear D gene. With 1 base removed from V and 8 bases from J, the gap between germline ends came to 6 bases. The CDR3 sequence is 11 residues long. CDR1 is DFQATT and CDR2 is SNEGSKA in the germline V gene (reference sequence). In nucleotides, the CDR3 is TGCAGTGCTAGAGTTGGAGATGAGCAGTTCTTC. This gives the protein CSARVGDEQFF.

J is TRBJ1-2 and V is TRBV19; perhaps TRBD1 as D (5 bases). The CDR3 is 15 residues long. V lost 3 bases to trimming and J lost 4 bases, with 15 bases between them. Germline loops: CDR1 LNHDA, CDR2 SQIVND (reference sequence). The CDR3, as DNA: TGTGCCAGTAGTATTACAGGATACGAGTTCTATGGCTACACCTTC. It translates to CASSITGYEFYGYTF.

There are a few counts of this clone. The chain is built from TRBV28 and TRBJ1-5; no clear D gene. The CDR3 totals 15 residues. Germline V gene sequence: CDR1 MDHEN, CDR2 SYDVKM. Trimming shortened V by 3 bases and J by 0 bases, and 9 bases separated the two germline ends. CDR3 residues: CASSFGGFSNQPQHF. The CDR3 coding sequence is TGTGCCAGCAGTTTTGGCGGATTTAGCAATCAGCCCCAGCATTTT.

V gene TRBV9 combines with J gene TRBJ2-1; D possibly corresponds to TRBD2 (6 bases). This CDR3 has 16 amino acids. V was shortened by 0 bases and J by 0 bases, with 10 bases between the two germline ends. The germline CDR1 and CDR2 sequences are SGDLS and YYNGEE. The CDR3 DNA follows: TGTGCCAGCAGCGTAGCGATAGCGGTCTCCTACAATGAGCAGTTCTTC. This codes for CASSVAIAVSYNEQFF.